This T cell receptor (beta chain) was sequenced for a study of neurological immune-mediated disorders. This clonotype appeared many times. V shed 3 bases, J shed 2 bases, and the junction held 15 bases outside the gene matches. The CDR3 has 18 amino acids. Germline-derived CDR1 and CDR2 are SGDLS and YYNGEE. The cDNA came from 5'RACE with 10-nucleotide random UMIs. Over 160 million TCR-beta sequences from 15-18 subjects were obtained in each sequencing run. Each CDR3 protein is one row after TCRdb ran MiXCR on the 5' RACE reads. The data hold 55,000 or so distinct CDR3 sequences, with 4% observed a single time.

The chain joins TRBV9 to TRBJ2-5; 8 nucleotides line up with TRBD1. Sequenced sample: CD4+ T cells from blood. The clonotype originates from a woman in her forties with multiple sclerosis. As DNA, the CDR3 is TGTGCCAGCAGCGCCTCATTAACTACAGGGGGGACACAAGAGACCCAGTACTTC. This translates into CASSASLTTGGTQETQYF.